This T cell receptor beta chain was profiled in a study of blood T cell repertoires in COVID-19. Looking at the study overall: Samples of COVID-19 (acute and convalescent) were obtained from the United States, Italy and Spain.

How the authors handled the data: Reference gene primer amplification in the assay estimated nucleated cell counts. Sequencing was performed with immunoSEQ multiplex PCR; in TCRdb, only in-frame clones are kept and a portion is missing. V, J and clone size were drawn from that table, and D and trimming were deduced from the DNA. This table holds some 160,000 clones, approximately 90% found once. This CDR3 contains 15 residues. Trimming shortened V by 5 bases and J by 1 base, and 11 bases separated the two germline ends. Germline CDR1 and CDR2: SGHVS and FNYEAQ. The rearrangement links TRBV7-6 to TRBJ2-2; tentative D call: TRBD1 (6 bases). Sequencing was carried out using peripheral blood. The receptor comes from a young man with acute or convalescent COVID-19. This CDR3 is CASSLRDMNTGELFF. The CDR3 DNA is TGTGCCAGCAGCCTCCGGGACATGAACACCGGGGAGCTGTTTTTT.